What follows are 17 T cell receptor beta chains derived from one specimen sequenced in a study of vaccination and CD4 T cells after COVID-19. Their cognate antigens are unknown. The treatment here: approximately nine-day PBMC culture with coronavirus spike peptide pools or control peptides (ViraFEST assay). An Oncomine TCR Beta short-read assay was used to sequence the DNA from cultured CD4+ T cells. TCRdb analysed the PCR reads with MiXCR anew, one entry per CDR3 protein. The sample contains about 22,000 distinct CDR3 sequences, roughly 34% of which appear only once. This specimen consisted of CD4+ T cells from blood, cultured in vitro, obtained before SARS-CoV-2 vaccination. Receptor source: a human donor who had recovered from COVID-19.

This clonotype has just a few counts. The V gene is TRBV7-9, the J gene TRBJ1-1; D gene uncertain. Per germline, CDR1 SEHNR and CDR2 FQNEAQ (reference sequence). V lost 7 bases to trimming and J lost 11 bases, with 14 bases between them. CDR3 length equals 11 residues. CDR3 amino acids: CASMPDVAAFF. The CDR3 DNA reads as TGTGCCAGCATGCCCGACGTGGCGGCTTTCTTT.

This clonotype came up once. V gene TRBV2 combines with J gene TRBJ2-7, with D perhaps matching TRBD1 (6 bases). Between the trimmed V and J ends, which lost 7 bases and 4 bases, there was a span of 17 bases. The CDR3 sequence is 14 residues long. Germline V CDR1 and CDR2: SNHLY, FYNNEI. In DNA, the CDR3 is TGTGCCAGCACAAAAGAGCAGGGGTTATACGAGCAGTACTTC. Amino acids: CASTKEQGLYEQYF. Full variable domain (missing parts from reference TRBV2 and TRBJ2-7): EPEVTQTPSHQVTQMGQEVILRCVPISNHLYFYWYRQILGQKVEFLVSFYNNEISEKSEIFDDQFSVERPDGSNFTLKIRSTKLEDSAMYFCASTKEQGLYEQYFGPGTRLTVT.

The chain joins TRBV29-1 to TRBJ1-2; the match to TRBD1 covers 7 bases. The CDR3 loop spans 13 amino acids. Germline CDR1 and CDR2: SQVTM and ANQGSEA. The junction had 6 bases not matched to a gene; V was cut back by 2 bases and J by 6 bases. CDR3 in DNA: TGCAGCGTTGAAAGGGGGCTGAGTAATGGCTACACCTTC. This sequence encodes CSVERGLSNGYTF.

The chain links TRBV5-6 to TRBJ2-5; TRBD2 is a possible D gene (5 bases). This CDR3 has 16 residues. V shed 4 bases and J shed 5 bases, with 21 bases lying between them. CDR1 is SGHDT and CDR2 is YYEEEE in the germline V gene. CDR3 nucleotides: TGTGCCAGCAGCAAAACCGTAGGTCCCGGCGGGGAGACCCAGTACTTC. Its translation is CASSKTVGPGGETQYF.

This clonotype was observed a handful of times. The V call is TRBV6-2 or TRBV6-3, the J call TRBJ1-1, with unresolved D. V dropped 6 bases and J dropped 5 bases, with 13 bases sitting between them. CDR3 length equals 13 residues. Looked up from germline, CDR1 is MNHEY and CDR2 is SVGEGT. The DNA of the CDR3 is TGTGCCAGCAGCCCTACTAGAGGAACTGAAGCTTTCTTT. Translation: CASSPTRGTEAFF.

This clonotype was seen a handful of times. The chain has TRBV20-1 and TRBJ1-1; 10 positions match TRBD1. This CDR3 region has 13 residues. Germline V lookup: CDR1 DFQATT, CDR2 SNEGSKA (reference sequence). Losses at the gene ends were 1 base for V and 5 bases for J; bases not matched to a gene: 1. The DNA for the CDR3 is TGCAGTGCTAGAGCGGGACAGGGGACTGAAGCTTTCTTT. Residues: CSARAGQGTEAFF.

This clonotype was seen a single time. The chain combines TRBV7-2 with TRBJ2-5; D is perhaps TRBD2 (6 bases). Germline CDR1 reads SGHTA; CDR2 reads FQGNSA. V dropped 8 bases and J dropped 5 bases, with 18 bases sitting between them. CDR3 length: 14 residues. CDR3 nucleotides: TGTGCCAGCGGGGAGAGGAGGGCCGGGGAGACCCAGTACTTC. Translating gives CASGERRAGETQYF.

This clonotype was counted a single time. This chain joins TRBV2 and TRBJ2-3; D perhaps matches TRBD2 (6 bases). This CDR3 comprises 15 residues. Trimming shortened V by 1 base and J by 0 bases, and 8 bases separated the two germline ends. In germline, CDR1 is SNHLY, CDR2 FYNNEI. Here the CDR3 reads CASSEGRGSTDTQYF. The CDR3 coding sequence is TGTGCCAGCAGTGAAGGGCGGGGAAGCACAGATACGCAGTATTTT.

This chain joins TRBV27 and TRBJ1-4; D gene uncertain. The CDR3 extends over 18 amino acids. Between the trimmed V and J ends, which lost 0 bases and 1 base, there was a span of 15 bases. From germline, CDR1 is MNHEY and CDR2 SMNVEV (reference sequence). Written as DNA, the CDR3 is TGTGCCAGCAGTTTATCGAAGACGGCTCTCCAAACTAATGAAAAACTGTTTTTT. Its translation: CASSLSKTALQTNEKLFF.

The sample holds a few counts of this clonotype. J is TRBJ2-2 and V is TRBV6-4, with 11 bases lining up with TRBD1. With V trimmed by 5 bases and J by 4 bases, 6 bases remained unmatched. The CDR3 has 16 amino acids. Looked up from germline, CDR1 is MRHNA and CDR2 is SNTAGT. The CDR3 sequence: CASSSTGTGGTGELFF. The CDR3 DNA reads as TGTGCCAGCAGTTCTACCGGGACAGGGGGCACCGGGGAGCTGTTTTTT.

The chain couples TRBV29-1 to TRBJ2-2, with a tentative D call TRBD2 (5 bases). V was cut by 7 bases and J by 1 base, with 7 bases left in between. Germline V gene lookup returns CDR1 SQVTM and CDR2 ANQGSEA. The CDR3 is 12 amino acids. CDR3 bases: TGCAGCGCCGGAGGGAACACCGGGGAGCTGTTTTTT. Translating it yields CSAGGNTGELFF.

V gene TRBV20-1 combines with J gene TRBJ2-5; 8 nucleotides line up with TRBD2. V lost 5 bases, J lost 0 bases, and 2 bases stayed unmatched. CDR3 size: 13 residues. Germline V lookup: CDR1 DFQATT, CDR2 SNEGSKA (reference sequence). Here the CDR3 reads CSARGGYQETQYF. The CDR3 bases are TGCAGTGCTCGGGGGGGTTACCAAGAGACCCAGTACTTC.

This clonotype was recorded only once. This sequence joins TRBV3-1 and TRBJ2-5; possibly TRBD1 for D (7 bases). Germline CDR1 reads LGHDT; CDR2 reads YNNKEL (reference sequence). This CDR3 is 16 amino acids long. Trimming stripped 5 bases from V and 2 bases from J, with 18 bases between. The CDR3 loop reads CASSARGGGAQETQYF. In DNA form, the CDR3 reads TGTGCCAGCAGCGCCCGAGGGGGCGGGGCACAAGAGACCCAGTACTTC.

This rearrangement joins TRBV10-3 to TRBJ2-1; TRBD2 agrees at 12 bases. V dropped 3 bases and J dropped 15; count of bases not matched to a gene: 15. The CDR3 is 16 residues long. Germline lookup yields CDR1 ENHRY and CDR2 SYGVKD. The CDR3 sequence: CAISDKGLAGGSGWFF. The CDR3, as DNA: TGTGCCATCAGTGATAAAGGTCTAGCGGGAGGGAGTGGTTGGTTCTTC.

This clonotype was counted between two and nine times. The chain couples TRBV7-2 to TRBJ1-6; D remains ambiguous. The germline V gene encodes CDR1 SGHTA and CDR2 FQGNSA. Trimming shortened V by 2 bases and J by 7 bases, and 6 bases separated the two germline ends. This CDR3 spans 13 amino acids. The CDR3 DNA reads as TGTGCCAGCAGCTTATTGACCAATTCACCCCTCCACTTT. This gives the protein CASSLLTNSPLHF.

The V and J genes are TRBV20-1 and TRBJ2-7, with D uncertain. Germline V gene data show CDR1 as DFQATT and CDR2 as SNEGSKA (reference sequence). Trimming pared 5 bases from V and 2 bases from J, leaving 19 bases between. There are 15 residues in the CDR3. The CDR3 bases are TGCAGTGCTTCTAGAGGTGACGGGCTGCCCTACGAGCAGTACTTC. Protein sequence: CSASRGDGLPYEQYF.

This chain uses TRBV29-1 with TRBJ2-3, with 8 positions matching TRBD1. The CDR3 is made up of 12 amino acids. With V trimmed by 6 bases and J by 6 bases, 5 bases remained unmatched. Germline V gene sequence: CDR1 SQVTM, CDR2 ANQGSEA. CDR3 residues: CSVGQGEDTQYF. In DNA form, the CDR3 reads TGCAGCGTAGGACAGGGAGAGGATACGCAGTATTTT.